One and the same sample provided the 11 T cell receptor beta chains below, sequenced in a study of cytomegalovirus exposure and HLA in healthy donors. Primers: 60 Vbeta forward and 13 Jbeta reverse. The data were produced by immunoSEQ multiplex PCR, yet TCRdb's version contains in-frame clones alone and is incomplete. The sample holds about 200,000 clones, almost 70% seen once. Source material: PBMCs. The source is a middle-aged man in good health and CMV-seropositive.

The V gene is TRBV7-9, the J gene TRBJ1-4; D remains ambiguous. Germline lookup yields CDR1 SEHNR and CDR2 FQNEAQ (reference sequence). V was shortened by 2 bases and J by 2 bases, with 6 bases between the two germline ends. CDR3 size: 14 residues. CDR3 amino acids: CASSLFMTNEKLFF. CDR3 nucleotides: TGTGCCAGCAGCTTATTCATGACTAATGAAAAACTGTTTTTT.

This clone is a singleton in its sample. In DNA form, the CDR3 reads TGTGCCAGCAGCCCCGGCCCCGACTACTACGAGCAGTACTTC. It is translated as CASSPGPDYYEQYF. The chain is built from TRBV7-8 and TRBJ2-7; D is perhaps TRBD2 (5 bases). CDR1 and CDR2 from the germline V gene are SGHVS and FQNEAQ. The CDR3 length is 14 residues. The V gene lost 5 bases and the J gene lost 3 bases, with 14 bases spanning the gap.

V and J are TRBV6-6 and TRBJ2-5; 8 bases align to TRBD1. V shed 2 bases and J 5 bases; nucleotides not matched to a gene: 7. The CDR3 extends over 15 amino acids. Germline V gene sequence: CDR1 MNHNY, CDR2 SVGAGI (reference sequence). CDR3 amino acids: CASSYQGQAGETQYF. Here the CDR3 DNA reads TGTGCCAGCAGTTACCAGGGACAGGCCGGGGAGACCCAGTACTTC.

The rearrangement uses TRBV11-3 and TRBJ2-3, with D tentatively TRBD2 (6 bases). V dropped 5 bases and J dropped 5 bases, with 14 bases sitting between them. Germline lookup yields CDR1 SGHNT and CDR2 YENEEA. The CDR3 is made up of 14 amino acids. CDR3 sequence reads: CASSPRQGGDTQYF. The CDR3 nucleotides read TGTGCCAGCAGCCCCCGGCAGGGAGGAGATACGCAGTATTTT.

V usage is TRBV12-5 and J usage is TRBJ2-3, with 10 bases aligning to TRBD2. CDR3 length: 14 residues. Germline V gene data show CDR1 as LGHNT and CDR2 as FRNRAP. V lost 7 bases, J lost 1 base, and 2 bases stayed unmatched. The CDR3 DNA reads TGTGCTAGTGCTCTAGCGGGGGGCACAGATACGCAGTATTTT. This encodes CASALAGGTDTQYF.

Only a few counts were recorded for this clone. This sequence joins TRBV5-1 and TRBJ2-3, with D tentatively TRBD2 (6 bases). The V end lost 0 bases, the J end lost 5 bases, and 13 bases lay between the germline ends. This CDR3 comprises 15 residues. Germline CDR1 SGHRS, CDR2 YFSETQ. CDR3 sequence reads: CASSLERGDRDTQYF. The CDR3 coding sequence is TGCGCCAGCAGCTTGGAGCGCGGGGATAGAGATACGCAGTATTTT.

On this clone: This specimen includes other DNA sequences encoding the same CDR3. The rearrangement links TRBV19 to TRBJ1-5; D gene unclear. The CDR3 is 13 amino acids. Germline values: CDR1 LNHDA, CDR2 SQIVND (reference sequence). Between the trimmed V and J ends, which lost 0 bases and 5 bases, there was a span of 5 bases. The CDR3 DNA follows: TGTGCCAGTAGTATAGATCGGGATCAGCCCCAGCATTTT. Its translation is CASSIDRDQPQHF. The variable domain in full, with the rest retrieved from reference TRBV19 and TRBJ1-5, is DGGITQSPKYLFRKEGQNVTLSCEQNLNHDAMYWYRQDPGQGLRLIYYSQIVNDFQKGDIAEGYSVSREKKESFPLTVTSAQKNPTAFYLCASSIDRDQPQHFGDGTRLSIL.

This clone was counted a single time. V is TRBV5-6 and J is TRBJ1-2, with D perhaps matching TRBD1 (5 bases). Trimming removed 9 bases from V and 3 bases from J, with 18 bases in between. The CDR3 sequence is 14 residues long. Germline V lookup: CDR1 SGHDT, CDR2 YYEEEE. CDR3 sequence (DNA): TGTGCCACGTTTCTTGCCGGGGGGGACTATGGCTACACCTTC. This sequence encodes CATFLAGGDYGYTF.

The V call is TRBV6-5, the J call TRBJ2-7, with 10 bases matching TRBD1. The CDR3 runs to 15 residues. From germline, CDR1 is MNHEY and CDR2 SVGAGI. J gave up 4 bases and V 6 bases, and 9 bases lay outside the gene matches. CDR3 in amino acids: CASSLGQGGGYEQYF. As DNA, the CDR3 is TGTGCCAGCAGCCTAGGACAGGGGGGAGGTTACGAGCAGTACTTC.

This clone was counted between two and nine times. The chain combines TRBV5-6 with TRBJ1-5; D may be TRBD1 (6 bases). Trimming left V 4 bases short and J 11 bases short, with 19 bases between. This CDR3 is built from 14 residues. In germline, CDR1 is SGHDT, CDR2 YYEEEE. The CDR3 DNA reads TGTGCCAGCAGCCTGACAGGCGCGCCTTCAGCCCAGCATTTT. It yields the protein CASSLTGAPSAQHF.

The chain couples TRBV6-5 to TRBJ1-2; D is ambiguous. Germline-derived CDR1 and CDR2 are MNHEY and SVGAGI. The CDR3 totals 14 residues. V shed 9 bases and J shed 6 bases, with 20 bases lying between them. The CDR3 protein is CASREASALHGYTF. For the CDR3, the DNA is TGTGCCAGTCGAGAGGCATCGGCCTTGCATGGCTACACCTTC.